The rows below give T cell receptor beta chains drawn from one sample of a study of OX40 agonist ivuxolimab in advanced cancers. Profiling relied on immunoSEQ multiplex PCR, and the TCRdb table lists in-frame clones only, not all of them. The sample yields about 58,000 clones, approximately 90% seen once. The sequencing here drew on CD4+ or CD8+ T cells sorted from blood, taken in a trial of the OX40 agonist ivuxolimab. The receptors stem from an adult with an advanced solid tumor such as melanoma, head and neck, liver or kidney cancer. Both conserved end residues are part of each CDR3. D genes are given only for firm matches. Not all rows give a size; the values are once, few, many and, for expanded clones, a class.

V,D,J,size,DNA,CDR3
TRBV28,.,TRBJ2-1,.,TGTGCCAGCAGTTTGGGACTTAACTACAATGAGCAGTTCTTC,CASSLGLNYNEQFF
TRBV21-1,.,TRBJ1-5,.,TGTGCCAGCAGCAAAAGCCGGGGTCGGAATAGCAATCAGCCCCAGCATTTT,CASSKSRGRNSNQPQHF
TRBV10-2,.,TRBJ2-1,.,TGCGCCAGCAGCGTGGGTGATGAGCAGTTCTTC,CASSVGDEQFF
TRBV4-3,TRBD2,TRBJ2-1,.,TGCGCCAGCAGCCAAGTCGTAGCGGGAGGGCCTTTCCCCTACAATGAGCAGTTCTTC,CASSQVVAGGPFPYNEQFF
TRBV27,.,TRBJ1-5,.,TGTGCCAGCATGGGGATAGGGTACAATCAGCCCCAGCATTTT,CASMGIGYNQPQHF
TRBV27,.,TRBJ1-1,.,TGTGCCAGCAGTTTAACTTTGCCCAGGGCGAACACTGAAGCTTTCTTT,CASSLTLPRANTEAFF
TRBV7-8,.,TRBJ1-1,.,TGTGCCAGCAGCTCCGGGACTTTCGGGGGAGCTTTCTTT,CASSSGTFGGAFF
TRBV2,.,TRBJ2-6,.,TGTGCCAGCAGTGGGACCCGCAGACAGAGGATCCGCTCTGGGGCCAACGTCCTGACTTTC,CASSGTRRQRIRSGANVLTF
TRBV7-2,.,TRBJ1-1,.,TGTGCCAGCAGCTTAGTAGCAGTCCACAGAGTGAACACTGAAGCTTTCTTT,CASSLVAVHRVNTEAFF
TRBV19,.,TRBJ2-5,.,TGTGCCAGTAGTATTGACCCAATCCAAGAGACCCAGTACTTC,CASSIDPIQETQYF
TRBV5-1,.,TRBJ2-3,.,TGCGCCAGCAGCTGGAGCGGACGCACAGATACGCAGTATTTT,CASSWSGRTDTQYF
TRBV5-5,.,TRBJ2-1,.,TGTGCCAGCAGCTTGGCCGGCAGCTCCTACAATGAGCAGTTCTTC,CASSLAGSSYNEQFF
TRBV2,.,TRBJ1-2,few,TGTGCCATATGGGGGTTTAACTATGGCTACACCTTC,CAIWGFNYGYTF
TRBV6-5,.,TRBJ1-1,few,TGTGCCAGCAGGGGCGCACCGGTGAACACTGAAGCTTTCTTT,CASRGAPVNTEAFF
TRBV28,.,TRBJ2-1,.,TGTGCCAGCAGAACCCCGGTAAGCTCCTACAATGAGCAGTTCTTC,CASRTPVSSYNEQFF
TRBV5-1,.,TRBJ2-1,few,TGCGCCAGCAGCTTGCGTTCCTACAATGAGCAGTTCTTC,CASSLRSYNEQFF
TRBV27,.,TRBJ1-2,.,TGTGCCAGCAGTCCGTACCGAAGTTGGGGCTACACCTTC,CASSPYRSWGYTF
TRBV13,TRBD1,TRBJ1-2,.,TGTGCCAGCAGCGGCCGTGGGACAGAAGTCTATGGCTACACCTTC,CASSGRGTEVYGYTF
TRBV13,.,TRBJ2-4,.,TGTGCCAGCAGCTTAGGGGGCAACATTCAGTACTTC,CASSLGGNIQYF
TRBV7-9,.,TRBJ1-2,.,TGTGCCACGCGGGGACCGCCTCTGGACTATGGCTACACCTTC,CATRGPPLDYGYTF
TRBV7-9,.,TRBJ1-4,.,TGTGCCAGCAGCTCCAACCGGGACTCAATTAATGAAAAACTGTTTTTT,CASSSNRDSINEKLFF
TRBV28,TRBD2,TRBJ2-3,.,TGTGCCAGCAACCCCGTGGGGGGGGACCTACGCACAGATACGCAGTATTTT,CASNPVGGDLRTDTQYF
TRBV10-3,TRBD1,TRBJ2-7,.,TGTGCCATCAGTTACATTGTCCAGGGGGCGCAGGAGCAGTACTTC,CAISYIVQGAQEQYF
TRBV7-9,TRBD2,TRBJ2-5,.,TGTGCCAGCAGTAGCGGGGTTGAAGAGACCCAGTACTTC,CASSSGVEETQYF
TRBV4-1,TRBD2,TRBJ2-3,.,TGCGCCAGCAGCCAGCCACTCCTAGCGGGAGCTTTGACAGATACGCAGTATTTT,CASSQPLLAGALTDTQYF
TRBV6-5,TRBD1,TRBJ1-1,.,TGTGCCAGCAGTGGACAGGGTTCAGCTTTCTTT,CASSGQGSAFF
TRBV6-5,.,TRBJ2-5,.,TGTGCCAGCAGCATGGACCTACAAGAGACCCAGTACTTC,CASSMDLQETQYF
TRBV4-1,.,TRBJ2-5,.,TGCGCCAGCAGCCCCGGAAGGGGGGAGCAAGAGACCCAGTACTTC,CASSPGRGEQETQYF
TRBV30,.,TRBJ2-7,once,TGTGCCTGGAGCGTATGGCCTACCTACGAGCAGTACTTC,CAWSVWPTYEQYF
TRBV4-2,.,TRBJ2-2,.,TGTGCCAGCAGCCAAGGGAGGCCTCTGGTCACCGGGGAGCTGTTTTTT,CASSQGRPLVTGELFF
TRBV4-1,TRBD2,TRBJ2-1,.,TGCGCCAGCAGCCATATTGCGGGAGCTTACAATGAGCAGTTCTTC,CASSHIAGAYNEQFF
TRBV7-9,.,TRBJ1-5,.,TGTGCCAGCAGCCTACAGGAGTTCCAGCCCCAGCATTTT,CASSLQEFQPQHF
TRBV4-2,TRBD2,TRBJ2-1,once,TGTGCCAGCAGCCAAGAAGGACTAGCGGAATACAATGAGCAGTTCTTC,CASSQEGLAEYNEQFF
TRBV7-2,TRBD2,TRBJ2-3,.,TGTGCCAGCAGCGCGACTAGCGGGAGGGGGGATACGCAGTATTTT,CASSATSGRGDTQYF
TRBV28,.,TRBJ2-7,.,TGTGCCAGCAGTTTAGGCTCCTACGAGCAGTACTTC,CASSLGSYEQYF
TRBV4-1,.,TRBJ2-1,.,TGCGCCAGCAGCCCTACAGTGAGCTCCTACAATGAGCAGTTCTTC,CASSPTVSSYNEQFF
TRBV4-3,.,TRBJ2-1,.,TGCGCCAGCAGCCAAGATCGCGGCGGAGTATACTACAATGAGCAGTTCTTC,CASSQDRGGVYYNEQFF
TRBV2,TRBD2,TRBJ2-2,.,TGTGCCAGCAGTGAACTCGGTTTTCTTCGGGGGGACGGGGAGCTGTTTTTT,CASSELGFLRGDGELFF
TRBV27,TRBD1,TRBJ1-2,.,TGTGCCAGCAGTTCTACTATTGGACAGGGGGCTAACTATGGCTACACCTTC,CASSSTIGQGANYGYTF
TRBV19,.,TRBJ2-1,.,TGTGCCAGTAGTATGTATAGTCTCCCCTACAATGAGCAGTTCTTC,CASSMYSLPYNEQFF
TRBV9,.,TRBJ2-1,.,TGTGCCAGCGGACCTGGACTATTTCCTCGGAATGAGCAGTTCTTC,CASGPGLFPRNEQFF
TRBV27,TRBD2,TRBJ2-1,.,TGTGCCAGCAGTACCGGGACTAGCGGGAGTAATGAGCAGTTCTTC,CASSTGTSGSNEQFF
TRBV5-6,.,TRBJ2-1,.,TGTGCCAGCAGTCACCTAGCAGGAGCAGACAATGAGCAGTTCTTC,CASSHLAGADNEQFF
TRBV28,.,TRBJ2-1,.,TGTGCCAGCAGTTTAAATATAGAGAGCCATGCCTACAATGAGCAGTTCTTC,CASSLNIESHAYNEQFF
TRBV7-9,TRBD1,TRBJ2-7,.,TGTGCCAGCAGCCCCCGGACAGGGAAAGTCTACGAGCAGTACTTC,CASSPRTGKVYEQYF
TRBV5-1,TRBD2,TRBJ2-7,.,TGCGCCAGCAGCTTGGCTTCCTTAGGGACTAGCGGTTACGAGCAGTACTTC,CASSLASLGTSGYEQYF
TRBV28,TRBD2,TRBJ2-1,.,TGTGCCAGCAGTTCACTACTAGCGGGAACCTACAATGAGCAGTTCTTC,CASSSLLAGTYNEQFF
TRBV7-9,.,TRBJ2-7,.,TGTGCCAGCAGCTTAGTAGGGACTGAGGGGGAGCAGTACTTC,CASSLVGTEGEQYF